This entry features one T cell receptor (beta chain) sequence. Sequencing was performed with immunoSEQ multiplex PCR; in TCRdb, only in-frame clones are kept and a portion is missing. This sample has roughly 90,000 clones, with roughly 88% found just once. This record belongs to a study of blood T cell repertoires in COVID-19. As for the study in general: Both acute and convalescent COVID-19 samples were obtained from the United States, Italy and Spain. T cells, B-cell-depleted T cells, or PBMCs provided the cDNA or gDNA that served as material.

The V and J ends lost 2 bases and 0 bases respectively, with 10 bases between them. The germline CDR1 and CDR2 sequences are GTSNPN and SVGIG (reference sequence). The CDR3 covers 14 residues. This chain joins TRBV30 and TRBJ1-1, with D maybe TRBD1 (5 bases). This clonotype was sampled from a human donor in a cohort sampled during active COVID-19. Material: peripheral blood. The CDR3 sequence is CAWSSGGVNTEAFF. The CDR3 region has the DNA TGTGCCTGGAGTTCGGGGGGGGTGAACACTGAAGCTTTCTTT.